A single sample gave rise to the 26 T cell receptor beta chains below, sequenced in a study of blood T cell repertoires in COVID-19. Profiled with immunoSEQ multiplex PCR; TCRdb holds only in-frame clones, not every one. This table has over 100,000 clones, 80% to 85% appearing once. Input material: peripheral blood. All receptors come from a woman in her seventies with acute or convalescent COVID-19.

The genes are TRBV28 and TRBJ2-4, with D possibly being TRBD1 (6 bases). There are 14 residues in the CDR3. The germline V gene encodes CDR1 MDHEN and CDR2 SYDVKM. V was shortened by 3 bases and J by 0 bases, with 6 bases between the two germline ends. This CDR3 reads CASSLTGAKNIQYF. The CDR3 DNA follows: TGTGCCAGCAGTTTGACAGGAGCCAAAAACATTCAGTACTTC.

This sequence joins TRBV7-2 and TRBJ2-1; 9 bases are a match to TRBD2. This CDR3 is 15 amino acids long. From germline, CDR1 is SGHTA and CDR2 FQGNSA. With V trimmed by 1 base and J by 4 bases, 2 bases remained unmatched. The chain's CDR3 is CASSLGLAGYNEQFF. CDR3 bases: TGTGCCAGCAGCTTAGGGCTAGCGGGATACAATGAGCAGTTCTTC. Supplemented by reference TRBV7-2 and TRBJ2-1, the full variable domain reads GAGVSQSPSNKVTEKGKDVELRCDPISGHTALYWYRQSLGQGLEFLIYFQGNSAPDKSGLPSDRFSAERTGGSVSTLTIQRTQQEDSAVYLCASSLGLAGYNEQFFGPGTRLTVL.

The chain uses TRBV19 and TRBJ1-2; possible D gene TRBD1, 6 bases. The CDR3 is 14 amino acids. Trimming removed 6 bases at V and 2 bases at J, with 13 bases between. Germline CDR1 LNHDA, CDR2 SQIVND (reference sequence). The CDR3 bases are TGTGCCAGTAGCAAGGACAGCTTAAACTATGGCTACACCTTC. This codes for CASSKDSLNYGYTF.

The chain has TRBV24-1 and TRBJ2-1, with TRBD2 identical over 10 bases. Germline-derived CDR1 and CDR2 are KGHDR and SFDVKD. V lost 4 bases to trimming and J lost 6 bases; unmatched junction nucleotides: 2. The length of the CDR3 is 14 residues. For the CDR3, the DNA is TGTGCCACCAGTGACCGACTAGCGGGCAATGAGCAGTTCTTC. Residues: CATSDRLAGNEQFF.

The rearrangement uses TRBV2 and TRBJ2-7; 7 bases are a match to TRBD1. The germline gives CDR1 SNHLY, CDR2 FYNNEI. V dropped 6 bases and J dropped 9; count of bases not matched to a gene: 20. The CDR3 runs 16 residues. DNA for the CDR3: TGTGCCAGCAGGGCTCCAAACCGGGACAGAAGGGTCGGGCAGTACTTC. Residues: CASRAPNRDRRVGQYF. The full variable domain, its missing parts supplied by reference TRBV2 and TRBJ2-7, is EPEVTQTPSHQVTQMGQEVILRCVPISNHLYFYWYRQILGQKVEFLVSFYNNEISEKSEIFDDQFSVERPDGSNFTLKIRSTKLEDSAMYFCASRAPNRDRRVGQYFGPGTRLTVT.

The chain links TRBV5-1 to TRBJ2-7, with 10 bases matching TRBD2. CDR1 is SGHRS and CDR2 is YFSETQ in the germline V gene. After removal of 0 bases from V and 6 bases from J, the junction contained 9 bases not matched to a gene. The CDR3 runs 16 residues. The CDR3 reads CASSLEGLAETSEQYF. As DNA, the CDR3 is TGCGCCAGCAGCTTGGAAGGACTAGCGGAGACCTCCGAGCAGTACTTC.

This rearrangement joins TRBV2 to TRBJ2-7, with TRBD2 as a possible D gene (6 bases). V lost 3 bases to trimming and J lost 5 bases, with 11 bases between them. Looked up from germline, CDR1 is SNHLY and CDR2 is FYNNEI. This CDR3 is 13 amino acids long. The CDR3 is CASSELRGNEQYF. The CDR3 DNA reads TGTGCCAGCAGTGAGTTGCGGGGCAACGAGCAGTACTTC.

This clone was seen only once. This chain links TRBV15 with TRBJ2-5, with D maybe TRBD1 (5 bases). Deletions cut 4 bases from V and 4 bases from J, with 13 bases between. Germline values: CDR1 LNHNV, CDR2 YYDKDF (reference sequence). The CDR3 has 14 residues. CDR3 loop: CATSMIRVGETQYF. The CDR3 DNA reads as TGTGCCACCAGCATGATCAGGGTAGGAGAGACCCAGTACTTC.

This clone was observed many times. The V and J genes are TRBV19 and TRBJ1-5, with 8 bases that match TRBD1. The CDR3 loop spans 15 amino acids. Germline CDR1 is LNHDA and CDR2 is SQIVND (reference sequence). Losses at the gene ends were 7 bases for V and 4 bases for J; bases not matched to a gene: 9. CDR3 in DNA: TGTGCCAGTACTCCAGACAGGGGATGGAATCAGCCCCAGCATTTT. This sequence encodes CASTPDRGWNQPQHF.

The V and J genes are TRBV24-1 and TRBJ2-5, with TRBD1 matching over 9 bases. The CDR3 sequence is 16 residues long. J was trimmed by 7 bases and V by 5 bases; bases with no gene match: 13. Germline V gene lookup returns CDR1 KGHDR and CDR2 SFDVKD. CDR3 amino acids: CATSAGTGKDPRTQYF. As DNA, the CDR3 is TGTGCCACCAGTGCCGGGACAGGGAAGGACCCCAGGACCCAGTACTTC.

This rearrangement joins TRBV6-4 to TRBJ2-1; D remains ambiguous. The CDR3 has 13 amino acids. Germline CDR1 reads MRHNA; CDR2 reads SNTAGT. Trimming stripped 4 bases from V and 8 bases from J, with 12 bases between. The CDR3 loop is CASSVDLGDEQFF. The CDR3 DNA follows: TGTGCCAGCAGTGTTGACCTCGGAGATGAGCAGTTCTTC.

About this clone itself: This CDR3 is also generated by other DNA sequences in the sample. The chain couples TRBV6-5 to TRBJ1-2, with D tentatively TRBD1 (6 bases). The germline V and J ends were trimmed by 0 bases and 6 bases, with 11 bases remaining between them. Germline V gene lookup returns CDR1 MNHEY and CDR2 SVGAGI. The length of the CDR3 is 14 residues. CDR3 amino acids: CASSYSTGRDGYTF. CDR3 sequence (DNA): TGTGCCAGCAGTTACTCAACAGGGAGGGATGGCTACACCTTC.

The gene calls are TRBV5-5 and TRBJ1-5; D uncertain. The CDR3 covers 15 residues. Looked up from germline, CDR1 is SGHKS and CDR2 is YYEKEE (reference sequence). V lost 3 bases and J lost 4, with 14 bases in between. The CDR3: CASSSGRGGNQPQHF. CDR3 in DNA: TGTGCCAGCAGCTCCGGGAGAGGCGGGAATCAGCCCCAGCATTTT.

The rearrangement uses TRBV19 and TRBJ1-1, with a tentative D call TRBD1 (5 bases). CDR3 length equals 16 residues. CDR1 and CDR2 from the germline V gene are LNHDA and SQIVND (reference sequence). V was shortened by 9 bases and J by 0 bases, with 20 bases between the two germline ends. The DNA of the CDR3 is TGTGCCAGCAAGGGGTGGGGACTGGGGATGAACACTGAAGCTTTCTTT. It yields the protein CASKGWGLGMNTEAFF.

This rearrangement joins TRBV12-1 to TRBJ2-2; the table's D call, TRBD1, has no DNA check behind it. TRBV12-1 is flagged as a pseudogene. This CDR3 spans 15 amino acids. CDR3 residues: CASSFLVSGQGELFF. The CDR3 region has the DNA TGTGCCAGCAGCTTCTTGGTTTCAGGGCAAGGGGAGCTGTTTTTT.

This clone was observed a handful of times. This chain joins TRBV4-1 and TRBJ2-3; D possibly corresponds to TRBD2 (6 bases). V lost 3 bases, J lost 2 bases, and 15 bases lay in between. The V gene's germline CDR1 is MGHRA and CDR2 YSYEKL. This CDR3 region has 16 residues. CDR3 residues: CASSQRAGIPTDTQYF. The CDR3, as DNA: TGCGCCAGCAGCCAGCGGGCGGGAATCCCCACAGATACGCAGTATTTT.

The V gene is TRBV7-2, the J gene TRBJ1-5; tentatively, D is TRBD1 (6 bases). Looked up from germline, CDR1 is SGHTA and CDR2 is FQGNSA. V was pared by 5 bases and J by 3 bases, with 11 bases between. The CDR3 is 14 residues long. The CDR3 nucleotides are TGTGCCAGCAGCCCGCGGACAGTCAATCAGCCCCAGCATTTT. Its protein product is CASSPRTVNQPQHF.

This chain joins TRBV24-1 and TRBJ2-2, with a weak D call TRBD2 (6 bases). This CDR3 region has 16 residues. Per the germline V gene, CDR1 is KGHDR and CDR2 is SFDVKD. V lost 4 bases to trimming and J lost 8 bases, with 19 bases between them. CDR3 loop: CATSDPRAGLKGELFF. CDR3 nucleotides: TGTGCCACCAGTGACCCCCGGGCGGGGTTAAAAGGGGAGCTGTTTTTT.

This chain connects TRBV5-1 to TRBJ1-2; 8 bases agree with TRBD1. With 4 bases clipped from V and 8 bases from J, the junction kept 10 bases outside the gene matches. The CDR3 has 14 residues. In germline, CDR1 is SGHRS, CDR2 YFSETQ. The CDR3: CASSLRQGKPGYTF. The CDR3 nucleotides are TGCGCCAGCAGCCTCCGACAGGGGAAGCCAGGCTACACCTTC. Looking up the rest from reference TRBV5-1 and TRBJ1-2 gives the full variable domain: KAGVTQTPRYLIKTRGQQVTLSCSPISGHRSVSWYQQTPGQGLQFLFEYFSETQRNKGNFPGRFSGRQFSNSRSEMNVSTLELGDSALYLCASSLRQGKPGYTFGSGTRLTVV.

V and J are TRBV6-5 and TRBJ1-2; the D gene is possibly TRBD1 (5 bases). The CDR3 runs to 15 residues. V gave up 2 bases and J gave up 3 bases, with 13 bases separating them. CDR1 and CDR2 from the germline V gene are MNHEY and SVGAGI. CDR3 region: CASSYRGTNDYGYTF. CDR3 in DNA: TGTGCCAGCAGTTACAGAGGGACTAACGACTATGGCTACACCTTC.

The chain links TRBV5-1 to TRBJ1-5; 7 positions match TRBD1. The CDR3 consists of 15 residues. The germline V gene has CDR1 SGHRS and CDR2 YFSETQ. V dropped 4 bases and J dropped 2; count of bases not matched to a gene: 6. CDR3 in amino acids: CASSPGGTGNQPQHF. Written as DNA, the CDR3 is TGCGCCAGCAGCCCGGGGGGGACAGGCAATCAGCCCCAGCATTTT.

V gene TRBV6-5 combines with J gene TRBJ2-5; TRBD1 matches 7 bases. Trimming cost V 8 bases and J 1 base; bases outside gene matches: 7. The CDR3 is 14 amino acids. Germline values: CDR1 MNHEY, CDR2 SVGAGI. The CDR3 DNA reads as TGTGCCAGCCACTACAGGGGCCTCCAAGAGACCCAGTACTTC. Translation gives CASHYRGLQETQYF.

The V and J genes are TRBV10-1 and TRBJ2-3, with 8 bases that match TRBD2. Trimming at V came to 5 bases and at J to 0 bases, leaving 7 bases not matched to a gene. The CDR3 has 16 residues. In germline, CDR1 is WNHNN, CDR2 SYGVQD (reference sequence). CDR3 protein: CASSPFSGASTDTQYF. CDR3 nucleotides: TGCGCCAGCAGTCCCTTTAGCGGGGCTAGCACAGATACGCAGTATTTT.

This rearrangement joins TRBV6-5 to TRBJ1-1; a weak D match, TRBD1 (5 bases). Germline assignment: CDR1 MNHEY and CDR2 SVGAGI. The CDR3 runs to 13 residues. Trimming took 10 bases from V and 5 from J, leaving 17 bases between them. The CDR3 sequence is CAIARGQETEAFF. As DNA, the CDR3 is TGTGCCATTGCAAGGGGTCAGGAGACTGAAGCTTTCTTT.

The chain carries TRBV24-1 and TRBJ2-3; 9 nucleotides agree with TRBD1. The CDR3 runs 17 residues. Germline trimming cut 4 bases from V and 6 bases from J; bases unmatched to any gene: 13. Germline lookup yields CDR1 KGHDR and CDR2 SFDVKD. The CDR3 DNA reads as TGTGCCACCAGTGACTCGGATCCGGGACAGGGCCCCGATACGCAGTATTTT. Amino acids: CATSDSDPGQGPDTQYF.

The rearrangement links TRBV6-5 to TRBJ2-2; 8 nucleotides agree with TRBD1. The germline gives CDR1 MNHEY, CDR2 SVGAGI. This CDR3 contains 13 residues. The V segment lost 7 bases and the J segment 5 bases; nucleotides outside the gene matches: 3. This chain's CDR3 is CASKNRGTGELFF. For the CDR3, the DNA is TGTGCCAGCAAGAACAGGGGGACCGGGGAGCTGTTTTTT.